The clone carrying this T cell receptor (beta chain) has only a few counts. The antigen is not known. The data stem from a study of T cell responses to AZD1222 COVID-19 vaccine. As for the study in general: Pooled in the analysis were second doses at about 4 or about 12 weeks.

Clones were read by immunoSEQ multiplex PCR, and TCRdb kept only the in-frame ones, dropping some. The data show about 120,000 clones, just under 90% seen once. General study findings and limits: The donors showed a predominance of white British ancestry and of females, with possible underestimation of clonal diversity. Baseline seropositivity characterized only a handful of AZD1222 recipients.

The V and J ends lost 2 bases and 3 bases, in that order; junction bases with no gene match: 13. CDR3 length equals 17 residues. Germline CDR1 reads MNHEY; CDR2 reads SMNVEV (reference sequence). The sequence came from an adult in good health. The rearrangement joins TRBV27 to TRBJ2-7; 7 nucleotides align to TRBD1. The sequencing used peripheral blood, collected on day 0 of AZD1222 vaccination. The CDR3 sequence: CASSLKPTDRVIYEQYF. The CDR3 DNA is TGTGCCAGCAGTTTAAAACCGACAGACAGGGTCATCTACGAGCAGTACTTC.